This passage covers 4 T cell receptor beta chains from one sample sequenced in a study of response to subunit inactivated influenza vaccine. MiXCR, run by TCRdb on the RT-PCR reads, gives a single entry per CDR3 protein. This table has 600,000 to 700,000 distinct CDR3 sequences, around 13% appearing once. The specimen was PBMCs from blood, collected less than 15 days before vaccination. The source of these receptors is a man between 50 and 59 years old who received an inactivated influenza vaccine.

This rearrangement joins TRBV7-3 to TRBJ2-5; 10 nucleotides agree with TRBD2. The trim removed 4 bases at V and 0 bases at J, leaving 2 bases unmatched. Germline CDR1 SGHTA, CDR2 FQGTGA. The CDR3 runs 15 residues. CDR3 nucleotides: TGTGCCAGCAGCTACGGACTAGCGGACCAAGAGACCCAGTACTTC. This encodes CASSYGLADQETQYF.

The J gene is TRBJ2-1, the V gene TRBV5-1; 12 bases agree with TRBD2. This CDR3 has 15 amino acids. Germline trimming cut 7 bases from V and 6 bases from J; bases unmatched to any gene: 8. Germline V gene data show CDR1 as SGHRS and CDR2 as YFSETQ. CDR3 loop: CASGSLAGGLNEQFF. The CDR3 DNA reads TGCGCCAGCGGTTCTCTAGCGGGGGGGCTCAATGAGCAGTTCTTC. Drawing the rest from reference TRBV5-1 and TRBJ2-1, the complete variable domain is KAGVTQTPRYLIKTRGQQVTLSCSPISGHRSVSWYQQTPGQGLQFLFEYFSETQRNKGNFPGRFSGRQFSNSRSEMNVSTLELGDSALYLCASGSLAGGLNEQFFGPGTRLTVL.

This clonotype appeared once. The germline gene is not matched at one end of the junction; a read error may be the cause. This chain connects TRBV6-5 to TRBJ1-1; 9 bases agree with TRBD1. The CDR3 has 15 residues. CDR1 MNHEY and CDR2 SVGAGI come from the germline V gene. The CDR3 coding sequence is TGTGCCAGCAGTGACTCGGGGACAGGGCCCTTACGAGCTTTCTTT. Its translation is CASSDSGTGPLRAFF.

This clonotype was counted between two and nine times. The V gene is TRBV4-3, the J gene TRBJ2-1; TRBD1 is a possible D gene (5 bases). The CDR3 loop spans 15 amino acids. The germline V gene encodes CDR1 LGHNA and CDR2 YSLEER. V shed 0 bases and J shed 8 bases, with 14 bases lying between them. The CDR3 here is CASSQDPGPKDEQFF. CDR3 DNA: TGCGCCAGCAGCCAAGATCCAGGGCCCAAGGATGAGCAGTTCTTC.